One sample yielded the 3 T cell receptor beta chains listed below, sequenced in a study of cytomegalovirus exposure and HLA in healthy donors. The PCR used 60 Vbeta and 13 Jbeta primers. Measured with immunoSEQ multiplex PCR; TCRdb has only the in-frame clones, and not every one. The data show 270,000 or so clones, about nine tenths seen once. Sequenced material: PBMCs. The receptors stem from a girl aged 2-10 years in good health and CMV-seronegative.

The chain recombines TRBV15 with TRBJ1-1; 8 bases are a match to TRBD1. After removal of 3 bases from V and 0 bases from J, the junction contained 0 bases not matched to a gene. The CDR3 loop spans 14 amino acids. CDR1 and CDR2 (germline): LNHNV, YYDKDF (reference sequence). In DNA, the CDR3 is TGTGCCACCAGCAGGGGACAGGTGAACACTGAAGCTTTCTTT. It codes for CATSRGQVNTEAFF.

This rearrangement joins TRBV5-1 to TRBJ2-4, with D perhaps matching TRBD1 (7 bases). Germline values: CDR1 SGHRS, CDR2 YFSETQ. The CDR3 runs 14 residues. V lost 7 bases to trimming and J lost 5 bases, with 16 bases between them. The CDR3, as DNA: TGCGCCAGCGCGGGCAGGGGGGAGGAAAACATTCAGTACTTC. This translates into CASAGRGEENIQYF.

The gene calls are TRBV5-1 and TRBJ2-5, with D possibly matching TRBD2 (6 bases). CDR1 SGHRS and CDR2 YFSETQ come from the germline V gene. V was pared by 1 base and J by 5 bases, with 21 bases between. The CDR3 has 17 residues. CDR3 coding DNA: TGCGCCAGCAGCTTGCACCAGGCGGGGACCCTATTGGAGACCCAGTACTTC. It yields the protein CASSLHQAGTLLETQYF.